The T cell receptor (beta chain) under discussion was sequenced for a study of blood T cell repertoires in COVID-19. Study-wide context: Acute and convalescent COVID-19 specimens originated in the United States, Italy and Spain. Nucleic acid was either cDNA or gDNA, and it came from T cells, B-cell-depleted T cells, or PBMCs.

Looked up from germline, CDR1 is MGHRA and CDR2 is YSYEKL. V lost 9 bases and J 6 bases, leaving 20 bases between the germline ends. This CDR3 has 15 amino acids. The method was immunoSEQ multiplex PCR; TCRdb's version includes in-frame clones alone and lacks a portion of them. The sample shows 150,000 to 200,000 clones, 70% to 85% of them seen only once. The sequenced sample was peripheral blood. The source of this sequence is a woman older than 75 with acute or convalescent COVID-19. V usage is TRBV4-1 and J usage is TRBJ2-2, with a weak D call TRBD2 (6 bases). The CDR3 bases are TGCGCCAGTAGCGAGGAGGGACGAGGGTCCGGGGAGCTGTTTTTT. This translates into CASSEEGRGSGELFF.